Shown below are 18 T cell receptor beta chains from a single sample sequenced in a study of T cell responses to AZD1222 COVID-19 vaccine (dated by TCRdb to 2020 to 2023). Reading the label with the study, this specimen's time point is: baseline before first vaccination. The treatment or condition label, as the study defines it: meningococcal conjugate vaccine given as trial control. Library preparation employed the immunoSEQ multiplex PCR assay. The immuneACCESS repertoire file appears here via TCRdb, limited to in-frame rearrangements. These files lack a portion of the clones; in checked studies, under half of the deficit traces to unresolved V genes, and the cause of the others is not known. In all, the sample holds 100,000 to 150,000 clones, and around 91% of those were seen once. Jointly, the top ten make up 4% to 5.5% of the sample. The sequenced sample was peripheral blood, obtained on day 0 of MenACWY control vaccination. The receptors were gathered from an adult in good health.

This clone was observed a few times. V gene TRBV7-6 combines with J gene TRBJ2-7, with D uncertain. The germline V gene encodes CDR1 SGHVS and CDR2 FNYEAQ. The V end was cut by 2 bases, the J end by 4 bases, with 12 bases between. The CDR3 totals 14 residues. The CDR3 DNA sequence: TGTGCCAGCAGCTTAAGGTTGGGTTCTTACGAGCAGTACTTC. It translates to CASSLRLGSYEQYF.

The chain combines TRBV18 with TRBJ2-7, with 9 bases fitting TRBD1. The CDR3 runs to 14 residues. V lost 3 bases to trimming and J lost 2 bases; unmatched junction nucleotides: 2. Germline assignment: CDR1 KGHSH and CDR2 LQKENI. The CDR3 loop is CASSPDRGAYEQYF. DNA for the CDR3: TGTGCCAGCTCACCGGACAGGGGAGCCTACGAGCAGTACTTC.

This clone was seen just once. The CDR3 reads CASSDTGGQTYEQYF. In DNA, the CDR3 is TGTGCCAGCAGCGATACGGGAGGGCAGACCTACGAGCAGTACTTC. The rearrangement uses TRBV6-2 or TRBV6-3 and TRBJ2-7; 8 bases agree with TRBD2. Germline V CDR1 and CDR2: MNHEY, SVGEGT. This CDR3 comprises 15 residues. V lost 6 bases, J lost 2 bases, and 9 bases stayed unmatched.

The J gene is TRBJ1-6, the V gene TRBV6-5, with D perhaps TRBD1 (5 bases). This CDR3 spans 14 amino acids. Germline assignment: CDR1 MNHEY and CDR2 SVGAGI. Trimming left V 5 bases short and J 3 bases short, with 8 bases between. The CDR3 region has the DNA TGTGCCAGCAGTCCGGGGGGCTATAATTCACCCCTCCACTTT. This codes for CASSPGGYNSPLHF.

The chain recombines TRBV7-8 with TRBJ2-5; TRBD2 matches 12 bases. Trimming at V came to 2 bases and at J to 2 bases, leaving 9 bases not matched to a gene. CDR1 is SGHVS, CDR2 FQNEAQ, per germline. The CDR3 is 18 residues long. CDR3 loop: CASSLLSSGRGFQETQYF. The CDR3 DNA reads as TGTGCCAGCAGCTTATTGTCTAGCGGGAGGGGCTTTCAAGAGACCCAGTACTTC.

This chain links TRBV5-1 with TRBJ2-3, with 7 bases aligning to TRBD2. CDR3 length: 15 amino acids. Germline V CDR1 and CDR2: SGHRS, YFSETQ. V was clipped by 3 bases and J by 0 bases; unmatched bases: 4. The CDR3: CASSSSGASTDTQYF. The DNA of the CDR3 is TGCGCCAGCAGCTCCAGCGGGGCCAGCACAGATACGCAGTATTTT.

V gene TRBV3-1 (or the pseudogene TRBV3-2) combines with J gene TRBJ2-7, with D tentatively TRBD1 (6 bases). Looked up from germline, CDR1 is LGHDT and CDR2 is YNNKEL (reference sequence). The V end lost 4 bases, the J end lost 2 bases, and 21 bases lay between the germline ends. The CDR3 runs 17 residues. The DNA of the CDR3 is TGTGCCAGCAGCCTCCGGACAGCCCAATACGCTGCCTACGAGCAGTACGTC. It codes for CASSLRTAQYAAYEQYV.

The CDR3 sequence is CASSQVQISGHSYEQYF. Written as DNA, the CDR3 is TGTGCCAGCAGCCAAGTGCAGATTAGCGGCCACTCCTACGAGCAGTACTTC. This chain uses TRBV14 with TRBJ2-7; D possibly corresponds to TRBD2 (6 bases). CDR1 and CDR2 (germline): SGHDN, FVKESK. Deletions cut 1 base from V and 0 bases from J, with 16 bases between. This CDR3 spans 17 amino acids.

V and J are TRBV24-1 and TRBJ1-1; D not certain. Germline values: CDR1 KGHDR, CDR2 SFDVKD. CDR3 length: 13 amino acids. The germline V and J ends were trimmed by 6 bases and 1 base, with 8 bases remaining between them. The CDR3 bases are TGTGCCACCAGTAATAGGTGGAACACTGAAGCTTTCTTT. This gives the protein CATSNRWNTEAFF.

This clone was detected only once. The chain recombines TRBV5-6 with TRBJ1-2; TRBD1 might be the D (5 bases). CDR1 is SGHDT, CDR2 YYEEEE, per germline. V lost 2 bases, J lost 1 base, and 12 bases lay in between. The CDR3 loop spans 15 amino acids. CDR3 residues: CASSLRQGGNYGYTF. CDR3 bases: TGTGCCAGCAGCTTAAGGCAGGGAGGTAACTATGGCTACACCTTC.

The chain employs TRBV18 and TRBJ1-2, with a possible D match to TRBD1 (5 bases). V was shortened by 3 bases and J by 0 bases, with 11 bases between the two germline ends. Germline V CDR1 and CDR2: KGHSH, LQKENI. The CDR3 length is 15 residues. CDR3 sequence reads: CASSPSTESNYGYTF. The CDR3 nucleotides are TGTGCCAGCTCACCCTCGACAGAATCTAACTATGGCTACACCTTC.

The V call is TRBV28, the J call TRBJ1-5, with D hard to call. CDR3 size: 15 residues. V was trimmed by 3 bases and J by 6 bases, leaving 15 bases between them. The germline gives CDR1 MDHEN, CDR2 SYDVKM. The CDR3 loop is CASSFFGLLGQPQHF. The CDR3 bases are TGTGCCAGCAGTTTCTTCGGGCTGCTGGGTCAGCCCCAGCATTTT.

The chain links TRBV27 to TRBJ2-1, with 9 positions matching TRBD1. From germline, CDR1 is MNHEY and CDR2 SMNVEV (reference sequence). The V and J ends lost 5 bases and 2 bases, in that order; junction bases with no gene match: 10. The CDR3 spans 17 residues. This chain's CDR3 is CASSADRDRDPYNEQFF. The CDR3 region has the DNA TGTGCCAGCAGTGCAGACCGGGACAGGGACCCCTACAATGAGCAGTTCTTC.

The V call is TRBV9, the J call TRBJ2-1, with 9 nucleotides matching TRBD2. This CDR3 has 15 residues. CDR1 is SGDLS, CDR2 YYNGEE, per germline. The V and J ends lost 0 bases and 7 bases, in that order; junction bases with no gene match: 5. This CDR3 reads CASSVGSGRVNEQFF. CDR3 sequence (DNA): TGTGCCAGCAGCGTAGGTAGCGGGAGAGTAAATGAGCAGTTCTTC.

This clone showed up just a few times. V and J are TRBV7-2 and TRBJ2-5; D is perhaps TRBD2 (5 bases). V was cut by 5 bases and J by 7 bases, with 14 bases left in between. This CDR3 has 13 residues. Germline loops: CDR1 SGHTA, CDR2 FQGNSA. CDR3 DNA: TGTGCCAGCAGCCCTGAGAATCGGGGGACCCAGTACTTC. Protein: CASSPENRGTQYF.

This chain connects TRBV7-9 to TRBJ2-3; 10 bases are a match to TRBD2. CDR1 and CDR2 (germline): SEHNR, FQNEAQ (reference sequence). V shed 5 bases, J shed 1 base, and the junction held 6 bases outside the gene matches. The CDR3 covers 16 residues. The CDR3: CASSPWTSGRTDTQYF. CDR3 nucleotides: TGTGCCAGCAGCCCGTGGACTAGCGGACGCACAGATACGCAGTATTTT.

The chain carries TRBV4-1 and TRBJ2-5, with D uncertain. This CDR3 is 15 amino acids long. Trimming cost V 4 bases and J 0 bases, with 12 bases left between them. The germline CDR1 and CDR2 sequences are MGHRA and YSYEKL. CDR3 sequence: CASSRRLAYQETQYF. The CDR3, as DNA: TGCGCCAGCAGCCGCCGACTTGCGTACCAAGAGACCCAGTACTTC.

The genes are TRBV19 and TRBJ2-1; the match to TRBD2 covers 8 bases. V dropped 4 bases and J dropped 7; count of bases not matched to a gene: 9. This CDR3 has 15 amino acids. In germline, CDR1 is LNHDA, CDR2 SQIVND (reference sequence). CDR3 coding DNA: TGTGCCAGTAGTAGGGCCGGGACTAGGGCGAATGAGCAGTTCTTC. Its protein is CASSRAGTRANEQFF. Complete variable domain (other parts from reference TRBV19 and TRBJ2-1): DGGITQSPKYLFRKEGQNVTLSCEQNLNHDAMYWYRQDPGQGLRLIYYSQIVNDFQKGDIAEGYSVSREKKESFPLTVTSAQKNPTAFYLCASSRAGTRANEQFFGPGTRLTVL.